The clone carrying this TCR beta chain has more than one count but fewer than ten. TCRdb re-derived calls from the 5' RACE reads in MiXCR, one entry per CDR3 protein. The sample lists roughly 96,000 distinct CDR3 sequences; over 8% were seen once. This record belongs to a study of T cells after yellow fever vaccination. Whole-study context: Where fractions had low cell numbers, libraries were prepared from them with the SMART-Seq v4 Ultra Low Input RNA kit.

The CDR3 loop spans 14 amino acids. The J segment lost 4 bases and the V segment lost 1 base, leaving 3 bases of the junction unmatched. Germline V lookup: CDR1 LGHNT, CDR2 FRNRAP. The input for sequencing was CD8+ T cells not binding an NS4B(214-222) dextramer, sorted from PBMCs, taken roughly 14 days after the first yellow fever vaccination. The clonotype originates from a man between 18 and 35 years old who received the YFV17D yellow fever vaccine. This chain uses TRBV12-5 with TRBJ1-1, with 7 nucleotides matching TRBD1. Here the CDR3 reads CASGLDQGGTEAFF. CDR3 bases: TGTGCTAGTGGTTTGGATCAGGGGGGCACTGAAGCTTTCTTT.